One and the same sample provided the 26 T cell receptor beta chains below, sequenced in a study of molecular identifiers for immune sequencing clone quantification. In TCRdb, the PCR reads were re-called with MiXCR into one record per CDR3 protein. Of 400,000 to 600,000 distinct CDR3 sequences listed, about 22% were seen once; the top ten hold around 0.84%. Sequencing input: naive CD8+ T cells from blood, with Jurkat cell RNA spiked in. Stated subset: FACS-sorted CD8+CD4-CCR7+CD45RA+ naive T cells. The origin of the receptors is a human donor in good health. Some libraries in this study had Jurkat cell RNA spiked in.

The sample holds a few counts of this clonotype. The rearrangement joins TRBV3-1 to TRBJ1-2; weak D call: TRBD1 (6 bases). Per the germline V gene, CDR1 is LGHDT and CDR2 is YNNKEL (reference sequence). The CDR3 is 16 residues long. V shed 2 bases and J shed 6 bases, with 19 bases lying between them. Here the CDR3 reads CASSQQFLAGADGYTF. In nucleotides, the CDR3 is TGTGCCAGCAGCCAACAATTCCTCGCGGGGGCAGATGGCTACACCTTC.

This clonotype was picked up a small number of times. This rearrangement joins TRBV13 to TRBJ1-1; a weak D match, TRBD1 (5 bases). This CDR3 has 12 residues. V lost 3 bases, J lost 8 bases, and 10 bases lay in between. CDR1 and CDR2 (germline): PRHDT, FYEKMQ (reference sequence). CDR3 in DNA: TGTGCCAGCAGCTTCTTAGGACAAGAAGCTTTCTTT. Translation gives CASSFLGQEAFF. Together with reference TRBV13 and TRBJ1-1, the CDR3 gives the full variable domain: AAGVIQSPRHLIKEKRETATLKCYPIPRHDTVYWYQQGPGQDPQFLISFYEKMQSDKGSIPDRFSAQQFSDYHSELNMSSLELGDSALYFCASSFLGQEAFFGQGTRLTVV.

This clonotype was observed a few times. V is TRBV30 and J is TRBJ2-3; D not certain. V was trimmed by 4 bases and J by 0 bases, leaving 14 bases between them. CDR3 length: 15 amino acids. CDR1 and CDR2 from the germline V gene are GTSNPN and SVGIG (reference sequence). In DNA form, the CDR3 reads TGTGCCTGGAACTCGGACGGGTCTAGCACAGATACGCAGTATTTT. It codes for CAWNSDGSSTDTQYF.

This clonotype was counted at least ten times. This sequence joins TRBV18 and TRBJ1-5; perhaps TRBD1 as D (5 bases). V was clipped by 3 bases and J by 1 base, with 7 bases between them. The germline CDR1 and CDR2 sequences are KGHSH and LQKENI. The CDR3 sequence is 14 residues long. The CDR3 loop reads CASSPRDSNQPQHF. CDR3 sequence (DNA): TGTGCCAGCTCACCGCGGGACAGCAATCAGCCCCAGCATTTT.

This clonotype was recorded many times. The V and J genes are TRBV20-1 and TRBJ2-1; D possibly corresponds to TRBD2 (5 bases). The CDR3 has 14 amino acids. Trimming left V 5 bases short and J 9 bases short, with 20 bases between. CDR1 is DFQATT, CDR2 SNEGSKA, per germline (reference sequence). CDR3 sequence reads: CSAFPNLAFGEQFF. As DNA, the CDR3 is TGCAGTGCTTTCCCCAACCTAGCTTTTGGTGAGCAGTTCTTC.

The sample holds many counts of this clonotype. V and J are TRBV6-6 and TRBJ2-1; D is perhaps TRBD2 (6 bases). The germline V and J ends were trimmed by 7 bases and 7 bases, with 26 bases remaining between them. CDR1 is MNHNY, CDR2 SVGAGI, per germline (reference sequence). CDR3 size: 17 residues. The CDR3: CASTPFAVGSGYNEQFF. The CDR3, as DNA: TGTGCCAGCACCCCTTTTGCCGTGGGGAGCGGGTATAATGAGCAGTTCTTC.

This clonotype was found a few times. The V call is TRBV30, the J call TRBJ2-1; 10 bases map to TRBD1. The V and J ends lost 0 bases and 8 bases, in that order; junction bases with no gene match: 4. CDR1 is GTSNPN and CDR2 is SVGIG in the germline V gene (reference sequence). This CDR3 contains 14 residues. The DNA of the CDR3 is TGTGCCTGGAGTGTCGGGACAGGGGACTATGAGCAGTTCTTC. Amino acid sequence: CAWSVGTGDYEQFF. Full variable domain (missing parts from reference TRBV30 and TRBJ2-1): SQTIHQWPATLVQPVGSPLSLECTVEGTSNPNLYWYRQAAGRGLQLLFYSVGIGQISSEVPQNLSASRPQDRQFILSSKKLLLSDSGFYLCAWSVGTGDYEQFFGPGTRLTVL.

The CDR3 sequence is CASRSEWTAQETQYF. The CDR3 DNA reads as TGTGCCAGCAGGTCGGAGTGGACAGCTCAAGAGACCCAGTACTTC. J is TRBJ2-5 and V is TRBV28; a possible D gene is TRBD1 (6 bases). This CDR3 has 15 residues. CDR1 is MDHEN, CDR2 SYDVKM, per germline. Trimming left V 6 bases short and J 2 bases short, with 16 bases between.

This clonotype occurred many times. V usage is TRBV15 and J usage is TRBJ1-3; 9 nucleotides match TRBD1. CDR3 size: 16 residues. V gave up 1 base and J gave up 10 bases; unmatched junction bases: 11. CDR1 is LNHNV and CDR2 is YYDKDF in the germline V gene (reference sequence). The CDR3 reads CATSRVHSRDRETIYF. As DNA, the CDR3 is TGTGCCACCAGCAGAGTTCACTCCCGGGACAGGGAAACCATATATTTT.

This clonotype was counted at least ten times. V is TRBV7-9 and J is TRBJ2-2, with 10 bases matching TRBD2. The CDR3 runs to 18 residues. Germline CDR1 SEHNR, CDR2 FQNEAQ (reference sequence). The V segment lost 5 bases and the J segment 5 bases; nucleotides outside the gene matches: 14. Here the CDR3 DNA reads TGTGCCAGCAGCCCCCTGGACCTAGCGGGAGTTGGGACCGGGGAGCTGTTTTTT. Protein sequence: CASSPLDLAGVGTGELFF.

The V gene is TRBV4-3, the J gene TRBJ2-2; possible D gene TRBD2, 5 bases. The V gene lost 10 bases and the J gene lost 1 base, with 10 bases spanning the gap. The CDR3 spans 13 residues. Germline V CDR1 and CDR2: LGHNA, YSLEER. CDR3 sequence reads: CATQSGNTGELFF. DNA for the CDR3: TGCGCCACCCAAAGCGGGAACACCGGGGAGCTGTTTTTT.

At least ten counts were recorded for this clonotype. The DNA of the CDR3 is TGCAGTGCTAGAGATTGGGGGTCGGGGTACGAGCAGTACTTC. Protein: CSARDWGSGYEQYF. The chain couples TRBV20-1 to TRBJ2-7, with D perhaps assigned TRBD1 or TRBD2 (5 bases each). Per the germline V gene, CDR1 is DFQATT and CDR2 is SNEGSKA (reference sequence). V shed 0 bases and J shed 4 bases, with 13 bases lying between them. CDR3 length: 14 amino acids.

This clonotype was observed a handful of times. The V and J genes are TRBV9 and TRBJ2-1, with TRBD2 matching over 9 bases. Germline V gene sequence: CDR1 SGDLS, CDR2 YYNGEE. The CDR3 is made up of 16 amino acids. The V segment lost 0 bases and the J segment 8 bases; nucleotides outside the gene matches: 9. CDR3: CASSVVSAGGIDEQFF. In DNA form, the CDR3 reads TGTGCCAGCAGCGTAGTTTCAGCGGGGGGAATCGATGAGCAGTTCTTC.

V usage is TRBV7-9 and J usage is TRBJ2-3; maybe TRBD2 (5 bases). The CDR3 runs to 14 residues. Germline-derived CDR1 and CDR2 are SEHNR and FQNEAQ (reference sequence). V lost 8 bases and J lost 0, with 12 bases in between. CDR3 sequence reads: CASHSGTSTDTQYF. The CDR3, as DNA: TGTGCCAGCCACAGCGGCACTAGCACAGATACGCAGTATTTT.

About this clonotype: This may stem from a read error, because a much larger clone lies one nucleotide away. The conserved final phenylalanine or tryptophan is absent from the CDR3, which likely points to a read error. The chain links TRBV23-1 to TRBJ2-5, with D possibly matching TRBD2 (6 bases). TRBV23-1 is an open reading frame, and its role is uncertain. Trimming removed 8 bases from V and 5 bases from J, with 21 bases in between. This CDR3 comprises 15 residues. The CDR3: CASPRGTNLGETQYL. The CDR3 nucleotides are TGCGCCAGCCCCCGCGGGACCAATTTAGGGGAGACCCAGTACCTC.

This clonotype was observed at least ten times. The CDR3 sequence: CATSDSTGVGTDTQYF. Here the CDR3 DNA reads TGTGCCACCAGTGATTCAACGGGAGTCGGTACAGATACGCAGTATTTT. The chain links TRBV24-1 to TRBJ2-3; possibly TRBD2 for D (6 bases). There are 16 residues in the CDR3. The germline V gene has CDR1 KGHDR and CDR2 SFDVKD. Trimming pared 2 bases from V and 3 bases from J, leaving 14 bases between.

This chain links TRBV7-6 with TRBJ2-3; 11 bases agree with TRBD2. V shed 1 base and J 0 bases; nucleotides not matched to a gene: 9. This CDR3 contains 19 residues. CDR1 SGHVS and CDR2 FNYEAQ come from the germline V gene. CDR3 sequence (DNA): TGTGCCAGCAGCTTAGACCCGGCTAGCGGGGGGAAGAGCACAGATACGCAGTATTTT. Translated: CASSLDPASGGKSTDTQYF.

In the case of this clonotype: This may arise from a read error, as a much more abundant clone is one base away. V is TRBV6-2 or TRBV6-3 and J is TRBJ1-1, with D tentatively TRBD1 (5 bases). Germline loops: CDR1 MNHEY, CDR2 SVGEGT. The CDR3 totals 17 residues. V lost 2 bases and J lost 4, with 20 bases in between. The CDR3 region is CASSYIRKTEMSTEAFF. CDR3 nucleotides: TGTGCCAGCAGTTACATCCGTAAGACAGAAATGAGCACTGAAGCTTTCTTT.

This clonotype was seen a few times. This sequence joins TRBV7-9 and TRBJ1-1, with D hard to call. Germline V lookup: CDR1 SEHNR, CDR2 FQNEAQ (reference sequence). With 1 base removed from V and 0 bases from J, the gap between germline ends came to 12 bases. The CDR3 length is 16 residues. In DNA form, the CDR3 reads TGTGCCAGCAGCTTAGGTCCGGCCAGCATGAACACTGAAGCTTTCTTT. It yields the protein CASSLGPASMNTEAFF.

V gene TRBV30 combines with J gene TRBJ2-5; D is possibly TRBD1 (6 bases). This CDR3 contains 13 residues. V shed 5 bases and J shed 4 bases, with 14 bases lying between them. In germline, CDR1 is GTSNPN, CDR2 SVGIG (reference sequence). CDR3 bases: TGTGCCTGGGGCCCAGGGGCTGGAGAGACCCAGTACTTC. It specifies CAWGPGAGETQYF.

This clonotype was found a few times. V usage is TRBV27 and J usage is TRBJ2-3; D might be TRBD1 (5 bases). Per the germline V gene, CDR1 is MNHEY and CDR2 is SMNVEV (reference sequence). This CDR3 has 11 amino acids. V was cut by 8 bases and J by 2 bases, with 5 bases left in between. The CDR3 bases are TGTGCCAGCGGGGCCACAGATACGCAGTATTTT. It yields the protein CASGATDTQYF.

This clonotype was counted many times. This sequence joins TRBV30 and TRBJ1-1, with a possible D match to TRBD1 (5 bases). Germline loops: CDR1 GTSNPN, CDR2 SVGIG (reference sequence). This CDR3 is built from 17 residues. Trimming left V 5 bases short and J 1 base short, with 23 bases between. The CDR3 reads CAWDAFFRAHPNTEAFF. DNA of the CDR3: TGTGCCTGGGACGCGTTCTTCAGGGCCCACCCGAACACTGAAGCTTTCTTT.

Turning to this clonotype: A clone one base away is much larger, so this may be a read error. The gene calls are TRBV4-1 and TRBJ2-2; 8 bases match TRBD2. The CDR3 totals 15 residues. Germline V lookup: CDR1 MGHRA, CDR2 YSYEKL. The CDR3, as DNA: TGCGCCAGCAGCCAGGGACTAGTCTTTGCCGGGGAGCTGTCTTTT. It codes for CASSQGLVFAGELSF.

Only a few counts were recorded for this clonotype. The chain uses TRBV27 and TRBJ2-3; no reliable D call. Germline V lookup: CDR1 MNHEY, CDR2 SMNVEV (reference sequence). The germline V and J ends were trimmed by 0 bases and 8 bases, with 12 bases remaining between them. This CDR3 is built from 14 residues. Written as DNA, the CDR3 is TGTGCCAGCAGTTTATCCTTCGGGTCAGGTACGCAGTATTTT. As protein: CASSLSFGSGTQYF.

This clonotype was seen at least ten times. The chain combines TRBV6-6 with TRBJ2-1, with D possibly being TRBD1 (6 bases). V was shortened by 5 bases and J by 0 bases, with 11 bases between the two germline ends. The CDR3 spans 15 residues. The germline V gene has CDR1 MNHNY and CDR2 SVGAGI (reference sequence). The CDR3 region has the DNA TGTGCCAGCAGTGTGACAGGATCCTCCTACAATGAGCAGTTCTTC. This translates into CASSVTGSSYNEQFF.

The genes are TRBV24-1 and TRBJ2-3; the D is unclear. Germline V gives CDR1 KGHDR, CDR2 SFDVKD. V dropped 10 bases and J dropped 5 bases, with 0 bases sitting between them. The CDR3 covers 8 residues. The CDR3 loop reads CATDTQYF. The CDR3 region has the DNA TGTGCCACAGATACGCAGTATTTT.